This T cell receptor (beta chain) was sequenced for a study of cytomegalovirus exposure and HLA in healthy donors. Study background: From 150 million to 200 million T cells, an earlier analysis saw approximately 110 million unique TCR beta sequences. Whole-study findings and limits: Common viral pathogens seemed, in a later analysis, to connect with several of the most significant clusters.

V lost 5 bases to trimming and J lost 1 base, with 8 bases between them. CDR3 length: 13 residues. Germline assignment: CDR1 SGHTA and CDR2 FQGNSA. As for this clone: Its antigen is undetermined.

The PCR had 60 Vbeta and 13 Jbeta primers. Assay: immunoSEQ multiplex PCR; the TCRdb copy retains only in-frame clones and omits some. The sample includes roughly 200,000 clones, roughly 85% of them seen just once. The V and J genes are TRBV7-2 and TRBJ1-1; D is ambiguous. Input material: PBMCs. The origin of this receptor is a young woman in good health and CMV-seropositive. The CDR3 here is CASSQQENTEAFF. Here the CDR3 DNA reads TGTGCCAGCAGCCAACAAGAGAACACTGAAGCTTTCTTT.